This is a list of T cell receptor beta chains from one sample in a study of T-cell reconstitution after alpha-beta-depleted transplantation in children. TCRdb re-called the PCR reads with MiXCR, one entry per CDR3 protein. In the table there are 500,000 to 650,000 distinct CDR3 sequences, over 10% of which are singletons. The input for sequencing was PBMCs, mostly from graft donor cells, taken 180 days after TCRalphabeta/CD19-depleted stem cell transplant. The receptors stem from a female patient aged 2-9 years who had a stem cell transplant for aplastic anemia, so the T cells may come from the graft donor. Both conserved end residues are part of each CDR3. D genes are given only for firm matches. Clone size is stated in some rows and not others, as once, few, many or a class when expanded.

j_call: TRBJ2-3
d_call: -
v_call: TRBV7-2
clone_size: -
cdr3_aa: CASSFTRSTDTQYF
cdr3_nt: TGTGCCAGCAGCTTCACGCGCAGCACAGATACGCAGTATTTT

j_call: TRBJ2-3
d_call: -
v_call: TRBV7-2
clone_size: -
cdr3_aa: CASSFSREYRTDTQYF
cdr3_nt: TGTGCCAGCAGCTTTAGCCGGGAGTATCGCACAGATACGCAGTATTTT

j_call: TRBJ1-5
d_call: TRBD1
v_call: TRBV10-3
clone_size: -
cdr3_aa: CAIGQESSNQPQHF
cdr3_nt: TGTGCCATCGGACAGGAGTCTAGCAATCAGCCCCAGCATTTT

j_call: TRBJ2-2
d_call: -
v_call: TRBV19
clone_size: -
cdr3_aa: CASSIEGRFGGRELFF
cdr3_nt: TGTGCCAGTAGTATAGAGGGCAGGTTTGGTGGCCGGGAGCTGTTTTTT

j_call: TRBJ2-2
d_call: TRBD1
v_call: TRBV28
clone_size: -
cdr3_aa: CASSSGQATGELFF
cdr3_nt: TGTGCCAGCAGTTCCGGACAGGCGACCGGGGAGCTGTTTTTT

j_call: TRBJ2-1
d_call: TRBD1
v_call: TRBV19
clone_size: -
cdr3_aa: CASSATGTGKYNEQFF
cdr3_nt: TGTGCCAGTAGTGCCACCGGGACAGGGAAATACAATGAGCAGTTCTTC

j_call: TRBJ2-5
d_call: -
v_call: TRBV4-1
clone_size: -
cdr3_aa: CASSQGNTQETQYF
cdr3_nt: TGCGCCAGCAGCCAGGGGAATACTCAAGAGACCCAGTACTTC

j_call: TRBJ2-5
d_call: TRBD1
v_call: TRBV29-1
clone_size: -
cdr3_aa: CSVEGQGGETQYF
cdr3_nt: TGCAGCGTTGAGGGACAGGGGGGAGAGACCCAGTACTTC

j_call: TRBJ2-5
d_call: -
v_call: TRBV20-1
clone_size: many
cdr3_aa: CSASLGGQETQYF
cdr3_nt: TGCAGTGCTAGTCTGGGGGGCCAAGAGACCCAGTACTTC

j_call: TRBJ2-4
d_call: TRBD1
v_call: TRBV29-1
clone_size: few
cdr3_aa: CSARSGQGIGIQYF
cdr3_nt: TGCAGCGCCCGTTCGGGACAGGGGATCGGCATTCAGTACTTC

j_call: TRBJ2-7
d_call: TRBD1
v_call: TRBV28
clone_size: few
cdr3_aa: CASSLYGQGWSYEQYF
cdr3_nt: TGTGCCAGCAGTTTATACGGACAGGGTTGGTCCTACGAGCAGTACTTC

j_call: TRBJ2-3
d_call: TRBD2
v_call: TRBV11-2
clone_size: -
cdr3_aa: CASSYRLAGGSLSTDTQYF
cdr3_nt: TGTGCCAGCAGCTATCGGCTAGCGGGAGGGTCCCTTAGCACAGATACGCAGTATTTT

j_call: TRBJ2-1
d_call: -
v_call: TRBV5-1
clone_size: few
cdr3_aa: CASWRSVCEQFF
cdr3_nt: TGCGCCAGCTGGAGGTCCGTTTGTGAGCAGTTCTTC

j_call: TRBJ2-7
d_call: -
v_call: TRBV12-3/TRBV12-4
clone_size: -
cdr3_aa: CASSFRWGSSYEQYF
cdr3_nt: TGTGCCAGCAGCTTCCGCTGGGGGAGCTCCTACGAGCAGTACTTC

j_call: TRBJ2-1
d_call: -
v_call: TRBV29-1
clone_size: many
cdr3_aa: CSAPAQGSIEQFF
cdr3_nt: TGCAGCGCCCCGGCGCAGGGCAGCATTGAGCAGTTCTTC

j_call: TRBJ2-7
d_call: TRBD2
v_call: TRBV27
clone_size: -
cdr3_aa: CASSAGVPYEQYF
cdr3_nt: TGTGCCAGCAGTGCGGGAGTTCCCTACGAGCAGTACTTC

j_call: TRBJ2-3
d_call: TRBD1
v_call: TRBV7-9
clone_size: -
cdr3_aa: CASSLALGQGITDTQYF
cdr3_nt: TGTGCCAGCAGCTTAGCTCTCGGACAGGGGATAACAGATACGCAGTATTTT

j_call: TRBJ1-1
d_call: -
v_call: TRBV12-3/TRBV12-4
clone_size: -
cdr3_aa: CASSLRGAGRNTEAFF
cdr3_nt: TGTGCCAGCAGTTTAAGGGGGGCTGGGAGGAACACTGAAGCTTTCTTT

j_call: TRBJ2-1
d_call: -
v_call: TRBV27
clone_size: -
cdr3_aa: CASSTNSGTSSYNEQFF
cdr3_nt: TGTGCCAGCAGTACCAATTCCGGGACATCCTCCTACAATGAGCAGTTCTTC

j_call: TRBJ1-2
d_call: -
v_call: TRBV29-1
clone_size: -
cdr3_aa: CSVERNIANYGYTF
cdr3_nt: TGCAGCGTCGAAAGAAATATCGCGAACTATGGCTACACCTTC

j_call: TRBJ1-1
d_call: -
v_call: TRBV3-1
clone_size: few
cdr3_aa: CASSYDMNTEAFF
cdr3_nt: TGTGCCAGCAGCTATGATATGAACACTGAAGCTTTCTTT

j_call: TRBJ1-2
d_call: -
v_call: TRBV20-1
clone_size: few
cdr3_aa: CSAGDGPNYGYTF
cdr3_nt: TGCAGTGCTGGGGACGGTCCAAACTATGGCTACACCTTC

j_call: TRBJ2-5
d_call: TRBD2
v_call: TRBV18
clone_size: -
cdr3_aa: CASSPRLAGGTEKTQYF
cdr3_nt: TGTGCCAGCTCACCACGGCTAGCGGGAGGCACGGAAAAGACCCAGTACTTC

j_call: TRBJ2-6
d_call: TRBD1
v_call: TRBV20-1
clone_size: -
cdr3_aa: CSAPTGTGWDSGANVLTF
cdr3_nt: TGCAGTGCTCCTACGGGGACAGGGTGGGACTCTGGGGCCAACGTCCTGACTTTC

j_call: TRBJ2-7
d_call: TRBD1
v_call: TRBV29-1
clone_size: few
cdr3_aa: CSAGTGGEQYF
cdr3_nt: TGCAGCGCCGGGACAGGGGGCGAGCAGTACTTC

j_call: TRBJ2-5
d_call: TRBD2
v_call: TRBV5-1
clone_size: -
cdr3_aa: CASSLMMAGGGQETQYF
cdr3_nt: TGCGCCAGCAGCTTGATGATGGCGGGAGGGGGGCAAGAGACCCAGTACTTC

j_call: TRBJ1-4
d_call: TRBD1
v_call: TRBV12-3/TRBV12-4
clone_size: few
cdr3_aa: CASSSPPGGAGNEKLFF
cdr3_nt: TGTGCCAGCAGTTCTCCCCCAGGGGGCGCAGGAAATGAAAAACTGTTTTTT

j_call: TRBJ2-4
d_call: TRBD2
v_call: TRBV29-1
clone_size: many
cdr3_aa: CSAGAGTSGSMSTKNIQYF
cdr3_nt: TGCAGCGCTGGGGCCGGGACTAGCGGATCTATGTCGACCAAAAACATTCAGTACTTC

j_call: TRBJ2-1
d_call: -
v_call: TRBV6-2/TRBV6-3
clone_size: -
cdr3_aa: CASSYSIWQRNEQFF
cdr3_nt: TGTGCCAGCAGTTACTCGATCTGGCAGCGCAATGAGCAGTTCTTC

j_call: TRBJ1-1
d_call: TRBD1
v_call: TRBV7-9
clone_size: few
cdr3_aa: CASSPRDRVGANTEAFF
cdr3_nt: TGTGCCAGCAGCCCTCGGGACAGGGTAGGGGCGAACACTGAAGCTTTCTTT

j_call: TRBJ1-5
d_call: -
v_call: TRBV15
clone_size: -
cdr3_aa: CATSRGSWQPQHF
cdr3_nt: TGTGCCACCAGCAGAGGGTCATGGCAGCCCCAGCATTTT

j_call: TRBJ2-1
d_call: TRBD2
v_call: TRBV4-3
clone_size: many
cdr3_aa: CASSQPREGEQFF
cdr3_nt: TGCGCCAGCAGCCAACCCCGGGAGGGTGAGCAGTTCTTC

j_call: TRBJ1-6
d_call: -
v_call: TRBV4-3
clone_size: -
cdr3_aa: CASSPSGLKDNSPLHF
cdr3_nt: TGCGCCAGCAGCCCCTCGGGCCTTAAAGATAATTCACCCCTCCACTTT

j_call: TRBJ2-1
d_call: TRBD2
v_call: TRBV14
clone_size: -
cdr3_aa: CASSPNSGSLTEQFF
cdr3_nt: TGTGCCAGCAGCCCGAATAGCGGGTCACTTACCGAGCAGTTCTTC

j_call: TRBJ2-6
d_call: -
v_call: TRBV28
clone_size: many
cdr3_aa: CASSFRGAGANVLTF
cdr3_nt: TGTGCCAGCAGTTTTAGAGGGGCTGGGGCCAACGTCCTGACTTTC

j_call: TRBJ2-5
d_call: -
v_call: TRBV5-1
clone_size: -
cdr3_aa: CASSLEVRGRGETQYF
cdr3_nt: TGCGCCAGCAGCTTGGAGGTCAGGGGGAGGGGAGAGACCCAGTACTTC

j_call: TRBJ2-7
d_call: -
v_call: TRBV14
clone_size: few
cdr3_aa: CASSRRVGPVQYF
cdr3_nt: TGTGCCAGCAGCCGCCGGGTAGGTCCCGTGCAGTACTTC